A selection of T cell receptor beta chains follows, all from one sample in a study of blood T cells in healthy people across ages. In TCRdb, the 5' RACE reads were re-called with MiXCR into one record per CDR3 protein. The sample consists of hundreds of thousands of distinct CDR3 sequences, over 45% of them appearing once. The sequencing sample was made of blood. These receptors were obtained from a man between 25 and 39 years old in good health. The CDR3 runs from the conserved cysteine through the conserved F or W. D genes are given only for firm matches. Size values are once, few and many counts, or a class for expanded clones, and some rows have none.

>TRBV27|-|TRBJ2-1|TRBD2
CASRRDLAGGPAEGYNEQFF
TGTGCCAGCAGAAGGGATCTAGCGGGAGGTCCGGCCGAGGGATACAATGAGCAGTTCTTC
>TRBV7-2|many|TRBJ2-7|-
CASSDSSYEQYF
TGTGCCAGCAGCGACAGCTCCTACGAGCAGTACTTC
>TRBV7-9|-|TRBJ2-5|TRBD1
CASRPGQGCNEKYF
TGTGCCAGCCGGCCGGGACAGGGGTGCAATGAGAAGTACTTC
>TRBV7-2|-|TRBJ2-7|-
CASSRLGMSYEQYF
TGTGCCAGCAGCCGTCTAGGGATGAGCTACGAGCAGTACTTC
>TRBV12-3/TRBV12-4|-|TRBJ1-6|-
CASSEQGSTLGSPLHF
TGTGCCAGCAGCGAACAGGGTTCTACCTTGGGTTCACCCCTCCACTTT
>TRBV5-1|-|TRBJ2-5|TRBD2
CASSLWLAGGQAETQYF
TGCGCCAGCAGCTTGTGGCTAGCGGGGGGCCAGGCAGAGACCCAGTACTTC
>TRBV29-1|few|TRBJ2-3|TRBD2
CSASPGGTTQYF
TGCAGCGCTTCCCCGGGAGGGACTACGCAGTATTTT
>TRBV12-3/TRBV12-4|-|TRBJ2-5|-
CASSVVGTETQYF
TGTGCCAGCAGTGTAGTGGGGACAGAGACCCAGTACTTC
>TRBV2|-|TRBJ2-5|TRBD1
CASTTGQGMGQYF
TGTGCCAGCACAACGGGACAGGGGATGGGGCAGTACTTC
>TRBV30|-|TRBJ1-1|-
CAWSPGVEAFF
TGTGCCTGGAGTCCCGGGGTTGAAGCTTTCTTT
>TRBV21-1|-|TRBJ2-4|-
CASSKYRVVDKNIQYF
TGTGCCAGCAGCAAGTACAGGGTGGTGGACAAAAACATTCAGTACTTC
>TRBV11-3|-|TRBJ2-1|TRBD2
CASSPGLADRQFF
TGTGCCAGCAGCCCAGGACTAGCGGACCGGCAGTTCTTC
>TRBV29-1|-|TRBJ2-7|-
CSLRQDLYNEQYF
TGCAGCCTCCGACAGGATCTCTACAATGAGCAGTACTTC
>TRBV11-2|-|TRBJ1-2|-
CASSLRRGHGNGYTF
TGTGCCAGCAGCTTAAGGAGGGGACACGGCAATGGCTACACCTTC
>TRBV20-1|-|TRBJ2-7|-
CSARVMRGSYEQYF
TGCAGTGCTAGAGTTATGCGGGGATCCTACGAGCAGTACTTC
>TRBV3-1|-|TRBJ2-7|-
CASSLANSASEQYF
TGTGCCAGCAGCCTCGCGAACTCCGCGTCCGAGCAGTACTTC
>TRBV6-1|-|TRBJ2-7|-
CASSGEMGVFYEQYF
TGTGCCAGCAGTGGGGAGATGGGGGTTTTCTACGAGCAGTACTTC
>TRBV6-6|-|TRBJ1-1|-
CASSYAEMNTEAFF
TGTGCCAGCAGTTACGCAGAGATGAACACTGAAGCGTTCTTT
>TRBV28|-|TRBJ1-2|TRBD1
CASSGTARYGYTF
TGTGCCAGCAGTGGGACAGCCAGGTATGGCTACACCTTC
>TRBV20-1|-|TRBJ1-4|-
CSARDTGGGEKLFF
TGCAGTGCTAGAGATACGGGGGGCGGTGAAAAACTGTTTTTT
>TRBV7-2|-|TRBJ2-2|TRBD2
CASSRGLAVGTGELFF
TGTGCCAGCAGCAGGGGACTAGCGGTTGGCACCGGGGAGCTGTTTTTT
>TRBV7-9|-|TRBJ2-7|TRBD2
CASSPYLAASYNEQYF
TGTGCCAGCAGCCCGTATCTAGCGGCCTCCTACAATGAGCAGTACTTC
>TRBV7-2|few|TRBJ1-1|-
CASSLLGANTEAFF
TGTGCCAGCAGCCTACTAGGGGCGAACACTGAAGCTTTCTTT
>TRBV4-3|few|TRBJ2-6|-
CASSQDWGGLSGANVLTF
TGCGCCAGCAGCCAAGATTGGGGGGGGCTCTCTGGGGCCAACGTCCTGACTTTC
>TRBV7-2|-|TRBJ2-3|-
CASTKNRGGDTQYF
TGTGCCAGCACCAAAAACAGGGGAGGAGATACGCAGTATTTT
>TRBV9|-|TRBJ2-2|-
CASSVFTGELFF
TGTGCCAGCAGCGTATTTACCGGGGAGCTGTTTTTT
>TRBV7-2|-|TRBJ2-7|-
CASRQDLSYEQYF
TGTGCCAGCAGACAGGATCTCTCCTACGAGCAGTACTTC
>TRBV3-1|once|TRBJ2-4|-
CANSQGGGLNIQYF
TGTGCCAACAGCCAAGGAGGGGGGCTGAACATTCAGTACTTC
>TRBV12-3/TRBV12-4|-|TRBJ2-3|-
CASSWPRDQGPDTQYF
TGTGCCAGCAGTTGGCCCCGGGACCAGGGCCCAGATACGCAGTATTTT
>TRBV5-1|-|TRBJ2-1|TRBD2
CASSFDRTTGGNEQFF
TGCGCCAGCAGCTTTGATAGGACTACGGGGGGGAATGAGCAGTTCTTC
>TRBV7-9|once|TRBJ2-3|TRBD2
CASIPLSGSRTDTQYF
TGTGCCAGCATCCCACTTAGCGGGAGCCGCACAGATACGCAGTATTTT
>TRBV5-6|-|TRBJ2-1|TRBD2
CASIFGGRNNEQFF
TGTGCCAGCATCTTTGGCGGGAGAAACAATGAGCAGTTCTTC
>TRBV6-2/TRBV6-3|-|TRBJ2-7|-
CASRRRGPYEQYF
TGTGCCAGCAGACGGAGAGGTCCGTACGAGCAGTACTTC
>TRBV25-1|-|TRBJ2-2|-
CASSARDPGTGELFF
TGTGCCAGCAGTGCCAGGGACCCGGGCACCGGGGAGCTGTTTTTT
>TRBV4-2|few|TRBJ2-1|TRBD2
CASSNHPAGVESEQFF
TGTGCCAGCAGCAACCACCCGGCGGGAGTTGAGAGTGAGCAGTTCTTC
>TRBV5-6|many|TRBJ2-5|TRBD2
CASSLTGRGEETQYF
TGTGCCAGCAGCTTGACCGGGAGGGGGGAAGAGACCCAGTACTTC
>TRBV28|-|TRBJ2-3|-
CASRDDRLDLEDTQYF
TGTGCCAGCAGGGACGACAGGCTTGACCTTGAAGATACGCAGTATTTT
>TRBV5-1|-|TRBJ1-1|-
CASSLIGTLNTEAFF
TGCGCCAGCAGCTTGATCGGCACCTTGAACACTGAAGCTTTCTTT
>TRBV4-1|-|TRBJ2-3|TRBD2
CASSQELAGPLLTDTQYF
TGCGCCAGCAGCCAGGAACTAGCGGGACCGCTACTCACAGATACGCAGTATTTT
>TRBV2|few|TRBJ2-3|-
CASSGSTSTDTQYF
TGTGCCAGCAGTGGATCCACTAGCACAGATACGCAGTATTTT
>TRBV7-9|once|TRBJ2-7|-
CASSSTDSSFSLYEQYF
TGTGCCAGCAGCTCCACGGACAGCTCTTTCTCCCTCTACGAGCAGTACTTC
>TRBV7-2|-|TRBJ2-2|TRBD1
CASSLFSGGDTGELFF
TGTGCCAGCAGCTTATTCTCAGGGGGAGATACCGGGGAGCTGTTTTTT
>TRBV20-1|few|TRBJ2-4|-
CSATGGPANIQYF
TGCAGTGCTACAGGGGGGCCAGCAAACATTCAGTACTTC
>TRBV20-1|-|TRBJ2-7|-
CSLTAPGYEQYF
TGCAGTCTTACTGCCCCGGGCTACGAGCAGTACTTC
>TRBV20-1|-|TRBJ2-7|-
CSARDRTHYEQYF
TGCAGTGCTAGAGATCGGACCCATTACGAGCAGTACTTC
>TRBV20-1|-|TRBJ2-1|-
CSASLGGHEQFF
TGCAGTGCTAGTCTCGGGGGGCATGAGCAGTTCTTC
>TRBV7-6|-|TRBJ2-7|-
CASSSSGGFPYEQYF
TGTGCCAGCAGCTCCTCGGGGGGCTTCCCCTACGAGCAGTACTTC
>TRBV9|-|TRBJ2-3|TRBD2
CASSVASGGSTDTQYF
TGTGCCAGCAGCGTAGCGAGCGGGGGGAGCACAGATACGCAGTATTTT
>TRBV29-1|-|TRBJ2-5|-
CSVRSGTQQETQYF
TGCAGCGTGCGATCAGGGACACAACAAGAGACCCAGTACTTC
>TRBV5-1|-|TRBJ2-2|TRBD2
CASSGSGGAGGELFF
TGCGCCAGCAGCGGAAGCGGGGGGGCCGGCGGGGAGCTGTTTTTT
>TRBV29-1|-|TRBJ2-1|-
CSSLGDAQFF
TGCAGCTCCCTTGGCGACGCGCAGTTCTTC
>TRBV11-1|-|TRBJ2-7|-
CASSFMGRLYEQYF
TGTGCCAGCAGCTTCATGGGTAGGCTTTACGAGCAGTACTTC
>TRBV4-3|-|TRBJ2-1|-
CASSQDAVSYNEQFF
TGCGCCAGCAGCCAGGACGCGGTCTCCTACAATGAGCAGTTCTTC
>TRBV29-1|once|TRBJ2-3|-
CSVESQGSDTQYF
TGCAGCGTCGAATCACAGGGTTCAGATACGCAGTATTTT
>TRBV12-3/TRBV12-4|-|TRBJ1-5|TRBD1
CASSRGQFNNQPQHF
TGTGCCAGCAGCCGGGGACAGTTCAACAATCAGCCCCAGCATTTT
>TRBV10-3|-|TRBJ2-3|TRBD2
CATGGGLAATDTQYF
TGTGCCACCGGAGGGGGACTAGCGGCAACAGATACGCAGTATTTT
>TRBV5-1|-|TRBJ2-7|-
CASSLVPVGYEQYF
TGCGCCAGCAGCTTGGTCCCGGTCGGCTACGAGCAGTACTTC